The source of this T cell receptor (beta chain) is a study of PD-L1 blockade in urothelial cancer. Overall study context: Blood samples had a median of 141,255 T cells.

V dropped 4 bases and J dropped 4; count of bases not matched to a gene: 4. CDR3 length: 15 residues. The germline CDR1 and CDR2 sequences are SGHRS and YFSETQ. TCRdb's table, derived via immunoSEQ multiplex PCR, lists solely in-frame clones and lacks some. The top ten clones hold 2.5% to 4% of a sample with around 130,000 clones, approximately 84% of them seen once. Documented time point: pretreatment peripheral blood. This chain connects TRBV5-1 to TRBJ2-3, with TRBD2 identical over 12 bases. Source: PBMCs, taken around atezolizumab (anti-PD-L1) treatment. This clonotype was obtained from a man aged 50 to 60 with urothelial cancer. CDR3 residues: CASSNLAGGSDTQYF. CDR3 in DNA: TGCGCCAGCAGCAACCTAGCGGGAGGGTCAGATACGCAGTATTTT.